This TCR beta chain was recorded in a study of OX40 agonist ivuxolimab in advanced cancers. Study-wide context: Partial responses were observed in three patients, of whom one had hepatocellular carcinoma and two had cutaneous melanoma.

Some clones are missing from TCRdb's copy, which holds only in-frame ones; the method was immunoSEQ multiplex PCR. The sample has fewer than 55,000 clones, roughly 89% seen once; the top ten hold over 9%. About this clone: Its antigen is currently unknown.

Broader study findings: Clones of CD4+ and CD8+ blood T cells grew by week 6 at doses of 0.1 to 3.0 mg/kg.

This TCR was sampled from an adult with an advanced solid tumor such as melanoma, head and neck, liver or kidney cancer. The sample was CD4+ or CD8+ T cells sorted from blood, taken in a trial of the OX40 agonist ivuxolimab.

The CDR3 here is CASSEGTGNYGYTF. The CDR3 nucleotides are TGTGCCAGCAGTGAAGGAACAGGGAACTATGGCTACACCTTC. V and J are TRBV25-1 and TRBJ1-2; D possibly corresponds to TRBD1 (6 bases). The V end was cut by 2 bases, the J end by 2 bases, with 9 bases between. This CDR3 spans 14 amino acids. Germline CDR1 and CDR2: MGHDK and SYGVNS.